Described below is a single TCR beta chain sequence and its context. The conserved closing phenylalanine or tryptophan is absent in this CDR3, likely reflecting a read error. The limits of the CDR3 on the DNA are not certain, so only TCRdb's listed CDR3 is given. The data derive from a study of CD8+CD57+ T cells in acquired aplastic anemia. The TCR beta profiling, which covered VDJ combination and CDR3 sequence, was carried out using genomic DNA as the template. MiXCR, run by TCRdb on the reads, gives a single entry per CDR3 protein. The table shows 200,000 to 300,000 distinct CDR3 sequences, with approximately 80% occurring only once. The CDR3 has 15 amino acids, counting both end residues. Germline CDR1 SNHLY, CDR2 FYNNEI. Patients who underwent sequencing had shown CD8+CD57+ cell expansion by flow cytometry.

V is TRBV2 and J is TRBJ2-5; the DNA was not compared with TRBD1, the D call given in the table. This receptor was obtained from a human donor with aplastic anemia. The sample was sorted CD4+, CD8+, or CD8+CD57+ T cells (not recorded which) from PBMCs. The chain's CDR3 is CASGDGGTDAQYLCP.